The 6 T cell receptor beta chains reported below all come from one sample, sequenced in a study of shared clonotypes between healthy human individuals. TCRdb's copy holds only in-frame clones and misses some; the assay was immunoSEQ multiplex PCR. This sample carries 2 million to 2.5 million clones, over 85% of them seen once, and the ten largest clones take roughly 0.13%. Sequenced: naive CD4+ T cells sorted from blood. As for subset: CD45RA+ positively selected. Source of these receptors: a man between 18 and 35 years old in good health.

The table lists this clone with a few counts. V gene TRBV28 combines with J gene TRBJ2-4; 7 nucleotides agree with TRBD1. Trimming at V came to 4 bases and at J to 1 base, leaving 1 base not matched to a gene. Germline-derived CDR1 and CDR2 are MDHEN and SYDVKM. The CDR3 is 14 amino acids. This CDR3 is CASSSQGAKNIQYF. The CDR3 coding sequence is TGTGCCAGCAGTTCACAGGGGGCCAAAAACATTCAGTACTTC. Variable domain in full (rest from reference TRBV28 and TRBJ2-4): DVKVTQSSRYLVKRTGEKVFLECVQDMDHENMFWYRQDPGLGLRLIYFSYDVKMKEKGDIPEGYSVSREKKERFSLILESASTNQTSMYLCASSSQGAKNIQYFGAGTRLSVL.

The rearrangement links TRBV7-9 to TRBJ1-3; perhaps TRBD1 as D (6 bases). This CDR3 comprises 14 residues. CDR1 is SEHNR, CDR2 FQNEAQ, per germline (reference sequence). V was clipped by 5 bases and J by 3 bases, with 11 bases between them. Here the CDR3 DNA reads TGTGCCAGCAGCCCCGGACAGTTTGGAAACACCATATATTTT. It encodes CASSPGQFGNTIYF.

V and J are TRBV30 and TRBJ2-7; TRBD2 matches 9 bases. There are 15 residues in the CDR3. In germline, CDR1 is GTSNPN, CDR2 SVGIG (reference sequence). With V trimmed by 4 bases and J by 0 bases, 7 bases remained unmatched. Here the CDR3 DNA reads TGTGCCTGGACCCGCGGGGGGGGGCCCTCCTACGAGCAGTACTTC. Translating it yields CAWTRGGGPSYEQYF. Full variable domain (rest looked up from reference TRBV30 and TRBJ2-7): SQTIHQWPATLVQPVGSPLSLECTVEGTSNPNLYWYRQAAGRGLQLLFYSVGIGQISSEVPQNLSASRPQDRQFILSSKKLLLSDSGFYLCAWTRGGGPSYEQYFGPGTRLTVT.

Regarding this clone: The same CDR3 also results from other DNA sequences found in this sample. This chain connects TRBV5-1 to TRBJ2-2; 7 nucleotides line up with TRBD1. The CDR3 runs 15 residues. After removal of 1 base from V and 0 bases from J, the junction contained 0 bases not matched to a gene. Per germline, CDR1 SGHRS and CDR2 YFSETQ. The CDR3 region is CASSLQGANTGELFF. As DNA, the CDR3 is TGCGCCAGCAGCTTGCAGGGGGCGAACACCGGGGAGCTGTTTTTT.

The V and J genes are TRBV5-6 and TRBJ2-3; TRBD1 matches at 8 bases. The junction had 4 bases not matched to a gene; V was cut back by 2 bases and J by 2 bases. Germline values: CDR1 SGHDT, CDR2 YYEEEE. The CDR3 spans 15 residues. Here the CDR3 reads CASSFRQGNTDTQYF. The CDR3 coding sequence is TGTGCCAGCAGCTTCAGACAGGGGAACACAGATACGCAGTATTTT.

The CDR3 protein is CASKRAGRDEQFF. The CDR3 DNA is TGTGCCAGCAAGAGGGCGGGCCGTGATGAGCAGTTCTTC. The gene calls are TRBV6-5 and TRBJ2-1; tentatively, D is TRBD2 (5 bases). Looked up from germline, CDR1 is MNHEY and CDR2 is SVGAGI. The germline V and J ends were trimmed by 7 bases and 8 bases, with 15 bases remaining between them. The CDR3 contains 13 residues.